Listed below are T cell receptor beta chains from one sample, sequenced in a study of blood T cell repertoires in COVID-19. Data came from immunoSEQ multiplex PCR; TCRdb stores just in-frame clones and leaves some out. Of hundreds of thousands of clones detected, 83% appear once; the ten largest clones hold roughly 4.8%. The sequencing sample was made of PBMCs or T cells enriched from blood (not recorded which). Every receptor here comes from a woman aged 45-59 years who had been exposed to COVID-19. Both conserved end residues are part of each CDR3. The D gene is left open where the match is weak. Only some rows state a clone size, as once, few, many or a class for expanded clones.

CDR3: CASSLALRDMNTIYF
DNA: TGTGCCAGCAGCTTGGCCCTCAGGGATATGAACACCATATATTTT
V: TRBV5-6
D: .
size: .
J: TRBJ1-3

CDR3: CASSPRQGAREKLFF
DNA: TGTGCCAGCAGCCCCCGACAGGGGGCGAGAGAAAAACTGTTTTTT
V: TRBV7-2
D: TRBD1
size: .
J: TRBJ1-4

CDR3: CASSREGTDTQYF
DNA: TGCGCCAGCAGCAGAGAAGGCACAGATACGCAGTATTTT
V: TRBV5-1
D: .
size: few
J: TRBJ2-3

CDR3: CASSLDRYSGNTIYF
DNA: TGTGCCAGTAGTCTCGACAGGTACTCTGGAAACACCATATATTTT
V: TRBV19
D: .
size: .
J: TRBJ1-3

CDR3: CASSRGNYNEQFF
DNA: TGTGCCAGCAGTAGGGGGAATTACAATGAGCAGTTCTTC
V: TRBV6-5
D: .
size: .
J: TRBJ2-1

CDR3: CASGPGGIQETQYF
DNA: TGCGCCAGCGGCCCGGGGGGCATCCAAGAGACCCAGTACTTC
V: TRBV5-1
D: .
size: .
J: TRBJ2-5

CDR3: CAWSSGLAALDEQFF
DNA: TGTGCCTGGAGTTCGGGACTAGCGGCCCTTGATGAGCAGTTCTTC
V: TRBV30
D: TRBD2
size: .
J: TRBJ2-1

CDR3: CASSSQGTSTDTQYF
DNA: TGTGCCAGCAGCTCACAGGGGACTAGCACAGATACGCAGTATTTT
V: TRBV11-2
D: .
size: .
J: TRBJ2-3

CDR3: CASGDRRNYGYTF
DNA: TGTGCCAGCGGGGACAGGAGGAACTATGGCTACACCTTC
V: TRBV19
D: TRBD1
size: .
J: TRBJ1-2

CDR3: CASSRWQGFDTEAFF
DNA: TGTGCCAGTAGTCGCTGGCAGGGGTTCGACACTGAAGCTTTCTTT
V: TRBV19
D: .
size: .
J: TRBJ1-1

CDR3: CASSLRAGGRDTQYF
DNA: TGTGCCAGCAGTTTACGAGCGGGGGGGCGAGATACGCAGTATTTT
V: TRBV27
D: TRBD2
size: .
J: TRBJ2-3

CDR3: CAISSRDSGTEAFF
DNA: TGTGCCATCAGTTCCCGGGACAGTGGGACTGAAGCTTTCTTT
V: TRBV10-3
D: TRBD1
size: many
J: TRBJ1-1

CDR3: CASSESGNQPQHF
DNA: TGCGCCAGCAGTGAGTCCGGCAATCAGCCCCAGCATTTT
V: TRBV10-1
D: .
size: .
J: TRBJ1-5

CDR3: CASKGIGQGGSYNSPLHF
DNA: TGTGCCAGTAAAGGAATCGGGCAGGGAGGCTCCTATAATTCACCCCTCCACTTT
V: TRBV19
D: .
size: .
J: TRBJ1-6

CDR3: CAISPRDTPNYGYTF
DNA: TGTGCCATCAGCCCTCGGGACACGCCAAACTATGGCTACACCTTC
V: TRBV10-3
D: .
size: .
J: TRBJ1-2

CDR3: CASSPREGGKQETQYF
DNA: TGTGCCAGCAGCCCCCGGGAGGGAGGAAAACAAGAGACCCAGTACTTC
V: TRBV7-7
D: TRBD2
size: .
J: TRBJ2-5

CDR3: CASSRGTGGHQPQHF
DNA: TGTGCCAGCAGCCGCGGGACAGGAGGTCATCAGCCCCAGCATTTT
V: TRBV3-1/TRBV3-2
D: TRBD1
size: .
J: TRBJ1-5

CDR3: CASSLPTPGQGYNSPLHF
DNA: TGTGCCAGCAGCTTGCCAACCCCGGGACAGGGGTATAATTCACCCCTCCACTTT
V: TRBV5-6
D: TRBD1
size: .
J: TRBJ1-6

CDR3: CASSTPEGSSHEQYF
DNA: TGTGCCAGCAGTACCCCCGAGGGTTCTTCCCACGAGCAGTACTTC
V: TRBV28
D: .
size: .
J: TRBJ2-7

CDR3: CAWSTGYNEQFF
DNA: TGTGCCTGGAGTACGGGTTACAATGAGCAGTTCTTC
V: TRBV30
D: .
size: once
J: TRBJ2-1

CDR3: CASGGQPYYEQYF
DNA: TGTGCTAGTGGCGGACAGCCTTACTACGAGCAGTACTTC
V: TRBV12-5
D: .
size: .
J: TRBJ2-7

CDR3: CASSLSQGNYGYTF
DNA: TGTGCCAGCAGCTTAAGCCAGGGGAACTATGGCTACACCTTC
V: TRBV5-5
D: .
size: .
J: TRBJ1-2

CDR3: CASSLTGQGEKLFF
DNA: TGTGCCAGCAGCTTGACAGGGCAAGGAGAAAAACTGTTTTTT
V: TRBV5-6
D: .
size: few
J: TRBJ1-4

CDR3: CASRAGGSGAGNTIYF
DNA: TGTGCCAGCAGAGCGGGAGGGTCTGGGGCTGGAAACACCATATATTTT
V: TRBV2
D: .
size: .
J: TRBJ1-3

CDR3: CASSIRRAPQTDTQYF
DNA: TGTGCCAGTAGTATCCGGCGGGCCCCGCAAACAGATACGCAGTATTTT
V: TRBV19
D: .
size: .
J: TRBJ2-3

CDR3: CASSQAGMPGVGTGHSPLHF
DNA: TGTGCCAGCAGCCAAGCCGGGATGCCGGGGGTCGGGACAGGGCATTCACCCCTCCACTTT
V: TRBV3-1/TRBV3-2
D: TRBD1
size: once
J: TRBJ1-6

CDR3: CASSPRTATNEKLFF
DNA: TGTGCCAGCAGTCCTCGGACAGCAACTAATGAAAAACTGTTTTTT
V: TRBV2
D: .
size: .
J: TRBJ1-4

CDR3: CASSASGSNYGYTF
DNA: TGTGCCAGCAGTGCTTCGGGGAGTAACTATGGCTACACCTTC
V: TRBV2
D: .
size: .
J: TRBJ1-2

CDR3: CASSRGRAGELFF
DNA: TGTGCCAGTAGTCGGGGGAGGGCCGGGGAGCTGTTTTTT
V: TRBV19
D: TRBD2
size: few
J: TRBJ2-2

CDR3: CASSPGGTEAFF
DNA: TGTGCCAGCAGCCCAGGGGGCACTGAAGCTTTCTTT
V: TRBV5-4
D: TRBD1
size: few
J: TRBJ1-1

CDR3: CASPLRQGTHEQFF
DNA: TGTGCCAGCCCCCTCCGACAGGGTACCCATGAGCAGTTCTTC
V: TRBV7-2
D: TRBD1
size: .
J: TRBJ2-1

CDR3: CASRLGFGTETLNTEAFF
DNA: TGTGCCAGCAGACTTGGTTTTGGGACAGAAACATTGAACACTGAAGCTTTCTTT
V: TRBV28
D: TRBD1
size: .
J: TRBJ1-1

CDR3: CASSYTGANVLTF
DNA: TGTGCCAGCAGTTACACCGGGGCCAACGTCCTGACTTTC
V: TRBV27
D: .
size: few
J: TRBJ2-6

CDR3: CASSYSAGGMGTEAFF
DNA: TGTGCCAGCAGTTACTCCGCAGGGGGCATGGGCACTGAAGCTTTCTTT
V: TRBV6-5
D: TRBD1
size: .
J: TRBJ1-1

CDR3: CASSQGTGFLAKNIQYF
DNA: TGCGCCAGCAGTCAAGGGACAGGGTTTCTAGCCAAAAACATTCAGTACTTC
V: TRBV23-1
D: TRBD1
size: .
J: TRBJ2-4

CDR3: CASSQDSETGGAFF
DNA: TGTGCCAGCAGCCAAGATAGCGAGACAGGGGGAGCTTTCTTT
V: TRBV4-2
D: TRBD1
size: .
J: TRBJ1-1

CDR3: CASNTGRATMGGYTF
DNA: TGTGCCAGTAATACAGGGCGAGCCACTATGGGCGGCTACACCTTC
V: TRBV19
D: .
size: .
J: TRBJ1-2

CDR3: CASSGDLTQETQYF
DNA: TGTGCCAGTAGTGGAGATCTCACCCAAGAGACCCAGTACTTC
V: TRBV19
D: .
size: .
J: TRBJ2-5

CDR3: CASSDRAGANVLTF
DNA: TGTGCCAGCAGCGACAGGGCCGGGGCCAACGTCCTGACTTTC
V: TRBV2
D: TRBD1
size: .
J: TRBJ2-6

CDR3: CASSLEGGWNYGYTF
DNA: TGCGCCAGCAGCTTGGAGGGGGGGTGGAACTATGGCTACACCTTC
V: TRBV5-1
D: .
size: .
J: TRBJ1-2

CDR3: CASRLTGGHEQYF
DNA: TGTGCCAGCAGGCTGACGGGGGGTCACGAGCAGTACTTC
V: TRBV6-5
D: TRBD2
size: .
J: TRBJ2-7

CDR3: CASSLRGLSGNTIYF
DNA: TGTGCCAGCAGCTTGAGGGGGCTTTCTGGAAACACCATATATTTT
V: TRBV13
D: TRBD1
size: .
J: TRBJ1-3

CDR3: CASSQDLTAAEATNEKLFF
DNA: TGCGCCAGCAGCCAAGATCTAACCGCCGCCGAAGCAACTAATGAAAAACTGTTTTTT
V: TRBV4-1
D: .
size: .
J: TRBJ1-4

CDR3: CASSLRPSIQPQHF
DNA: TGTGCCAGCAGTTTGAGGCCTTCTATTCAGCCCCAGCATTTT
V: TRBV27
D: .
size: .
J: TRBJ1-5

CDR3: CASSPDYRGDTQYF
DNA: TGTGCCAGCAGTCCCGATTACAGGGGAGATACGCAGTATTTT
V: TRBV25-1
D: TRBD1
size: .
J: TRBJ2-3

CDR3: CASSWRRTGIGGYTF
DNA: TGTGCCAGCAGTTGGCGTCGGACAGGGATCGGTGGCTACACCTTC
V: TRBV27
D: TRBD1
size: .
J: TRBJ1-2

CDR3: CASSPRGTGIGEQFF
DNA: TGTGCCAGCAGCCCCCGGGGGACAGGTATTGGTGAGCAGTTCTTC
V: TRBV9
D: TRBD1
size: .
J: TRBJ2-1

CDR3: CASRKPDSLYGYTF
DNA: TGTGCCAGCCGAAAACCGGACAGTCTCTATGGCTACACCTTC
V: TRBV2
D: .
size: few
J: TRBJ1-2

CDR3: CASSVDSLAGVRNEQFF
DNA: TGTGCCAGCAGCGTAGATTCCCTAGCGGGGGTTCGGAATGAGCAGTTCTTC
V: TRBV9
D: TRBD2
size: .
J: TRBJ2-1

CDR3: CASSSGQGYGYTF
DNA: TGTGCCAGCAGCTCCGGACAGGGGTATGGCTACACCTTC
V: TRBV7-2
D: TRBD1
size: .
J: TRBJ1-2